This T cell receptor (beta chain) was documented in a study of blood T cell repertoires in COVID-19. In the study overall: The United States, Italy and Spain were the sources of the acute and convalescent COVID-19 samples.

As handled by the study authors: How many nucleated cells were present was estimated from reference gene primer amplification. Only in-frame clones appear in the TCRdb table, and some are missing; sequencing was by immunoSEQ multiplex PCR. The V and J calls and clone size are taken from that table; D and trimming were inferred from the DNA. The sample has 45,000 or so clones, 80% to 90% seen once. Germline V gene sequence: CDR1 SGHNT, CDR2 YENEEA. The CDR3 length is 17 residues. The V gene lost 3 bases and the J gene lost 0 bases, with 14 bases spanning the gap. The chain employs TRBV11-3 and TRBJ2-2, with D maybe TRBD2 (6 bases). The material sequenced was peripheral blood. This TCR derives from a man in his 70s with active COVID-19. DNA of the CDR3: TGTGCCAGCAGCTTCTCTAAAGGCGGGGCGAACACCGGGGAGCTGTTTTTT. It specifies CASSFSKGGANTGELFF.